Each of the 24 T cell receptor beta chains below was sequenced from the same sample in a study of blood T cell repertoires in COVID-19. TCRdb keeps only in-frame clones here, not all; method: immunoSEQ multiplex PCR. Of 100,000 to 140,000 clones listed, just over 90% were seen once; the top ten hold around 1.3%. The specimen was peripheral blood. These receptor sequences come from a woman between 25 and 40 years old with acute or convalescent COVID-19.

The CDR3 loop is CASSVQGLLYNSPLHF. The CDR3 bases are TGTGCCAGCAGTGTACAGGGGCTCCTCTATAATTCACCCCTCCACTTT. The chain is built from TRBV2 and TRBJ1-6; 7 positions agree with TRBD1. Unmatched junction bases numbered 6, after V lost 4 bases and J lost 3 bases. The CDR3 totals 16 residues. CDR1 SNHLY and CDR2 FYNNEI come from the germline V gene.

The CDR3 nucleotides are TGTGCCAGCAGTTTCGAGCGGGGAGGCTCCTACAATGAGCAGTTCTTC. Amino acids: CASSFERGGSYNEQFF. This chain links TRBV27 with TRBJ2-1; 7 bases align to TRBD2. The J segment lost 0 bases and the V segment lost 3 bases, leaving 5 bases of the junction unmatched. CDR3 length: 16 residues. Germline assignment: CDR1 MNHEY and CDR2 SMNVEV (reference sequence).

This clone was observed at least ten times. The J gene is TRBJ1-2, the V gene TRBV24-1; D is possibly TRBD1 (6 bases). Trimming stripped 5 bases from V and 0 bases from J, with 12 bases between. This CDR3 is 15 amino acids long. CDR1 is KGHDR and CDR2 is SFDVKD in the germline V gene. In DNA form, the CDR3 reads TGTGCCACCAGTGGAGGACAGCATCCTAACTATGGCTACACCTTC. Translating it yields CATSGGQHPNYGYTF.

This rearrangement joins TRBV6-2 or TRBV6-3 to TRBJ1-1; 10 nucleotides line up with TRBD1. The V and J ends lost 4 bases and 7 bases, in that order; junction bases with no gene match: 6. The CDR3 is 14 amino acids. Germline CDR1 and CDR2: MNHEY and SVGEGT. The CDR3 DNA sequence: TGTGCCAGCAGTTGGGGGACAGGGGCAATTGAAGCTTTCTTT. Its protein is CASSWGTGAIEAFF.

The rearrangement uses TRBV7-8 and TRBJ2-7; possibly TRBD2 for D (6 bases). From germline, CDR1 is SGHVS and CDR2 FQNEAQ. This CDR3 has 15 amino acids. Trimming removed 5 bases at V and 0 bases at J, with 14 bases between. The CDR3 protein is CASSRRDGSSYEQYF. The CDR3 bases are TGTGCCAGCAGCAGGAGGGACGGCAGCTCCTACGAGCAGTACTTC.

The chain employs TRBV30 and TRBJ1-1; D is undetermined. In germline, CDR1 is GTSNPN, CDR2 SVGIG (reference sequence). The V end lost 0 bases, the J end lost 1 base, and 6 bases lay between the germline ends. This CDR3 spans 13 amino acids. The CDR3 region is CAWSVQPNTEAFF. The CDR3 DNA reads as TGTGCCTGGAGTGTACAACCGAACACTGAAGCTTTCTTT.

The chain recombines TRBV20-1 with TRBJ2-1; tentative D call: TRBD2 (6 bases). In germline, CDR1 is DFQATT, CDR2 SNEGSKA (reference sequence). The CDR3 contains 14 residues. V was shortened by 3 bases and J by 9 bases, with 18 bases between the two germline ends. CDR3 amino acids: CSASRGRRRGEQFF. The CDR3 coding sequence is TGCAGTGCTAGTAGAGGCAGGAGGCGGGGTGAGCAGTTCTTC.

The CDR3 DNA reads TGTGCCAGCAGCAAGTCTCGGTCGCGTCAGCCCCAGCATTTT. Encoded protein: CASSKSRSRQPQHF. This chain links TRBV21-1 with TRBJ1-5. TRBV21-1 is noted as a pseudogene. The CDR3 length is 14 residues.

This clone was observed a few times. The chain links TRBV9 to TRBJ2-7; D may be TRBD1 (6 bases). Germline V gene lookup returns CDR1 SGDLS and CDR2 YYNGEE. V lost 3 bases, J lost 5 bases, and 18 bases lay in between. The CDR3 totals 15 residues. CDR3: CASSATDSTRDEQYF. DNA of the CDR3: TGTGCCAGCAGCGCGACGGACAGCACCCGGGACGAGCAGTACTTC.

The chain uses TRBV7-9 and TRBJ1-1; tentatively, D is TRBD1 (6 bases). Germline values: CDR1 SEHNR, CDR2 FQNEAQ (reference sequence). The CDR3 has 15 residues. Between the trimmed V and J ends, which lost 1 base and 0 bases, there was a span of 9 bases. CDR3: CASSLGDRMNTEAFF. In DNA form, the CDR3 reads TGTGCCAGCAGCTTAGGAGACAGGATGAACACTGAAGCTTTCTTT.

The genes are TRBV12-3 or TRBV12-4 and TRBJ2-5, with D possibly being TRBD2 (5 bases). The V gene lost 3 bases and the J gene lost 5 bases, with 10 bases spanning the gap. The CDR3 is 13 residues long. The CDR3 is CASSLLLAETQYF. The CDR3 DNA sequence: TGTGCCAGCAGTTTGTTGTTAGCGGAGACCCAGTACTTC.

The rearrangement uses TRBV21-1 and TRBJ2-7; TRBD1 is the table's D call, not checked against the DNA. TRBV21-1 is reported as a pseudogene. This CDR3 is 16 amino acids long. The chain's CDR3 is CASSLQGGRGEYEQYF. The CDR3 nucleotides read TGTGCCAGCAGTCTACAAGGGGGCAGGGGGGAATACGAGCAGTACTTC.

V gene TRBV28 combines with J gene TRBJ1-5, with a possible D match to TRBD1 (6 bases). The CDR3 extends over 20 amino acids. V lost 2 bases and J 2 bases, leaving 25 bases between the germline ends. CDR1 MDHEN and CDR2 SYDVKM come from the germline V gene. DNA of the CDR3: TGTGCCAGCAGTTTACTCACATCAAGCTCCGGACAGAATGGCAATCAGCCCCAGCATTTT. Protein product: CASSLLTSSSGQNGNQPQHF. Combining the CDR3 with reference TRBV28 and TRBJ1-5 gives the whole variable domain DVKVTQSSRYLVKRTGEKVFLECVQDMDHENMFWYRQDPGLGLRLIYFSYDVKMKEKGDIPEGYSVSREKKERFSLILESASTNQTSMYLCASSLLTSSSGQNGNQPQHFGDGTRLSIL.

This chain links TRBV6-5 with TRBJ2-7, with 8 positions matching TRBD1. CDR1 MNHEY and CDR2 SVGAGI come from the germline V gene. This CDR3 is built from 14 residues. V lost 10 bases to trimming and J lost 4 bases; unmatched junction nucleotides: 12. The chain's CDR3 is CATRTGQGKYEQYF. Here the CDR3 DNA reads TGTGCCACCAGGACAGGACAGGGAAAATACGAGCAGTACTTC.

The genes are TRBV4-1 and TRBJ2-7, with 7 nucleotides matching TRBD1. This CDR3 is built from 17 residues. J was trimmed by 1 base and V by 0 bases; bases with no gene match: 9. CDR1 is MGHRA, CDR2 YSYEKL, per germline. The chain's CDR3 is CASSQDSWDSSSYEQYF. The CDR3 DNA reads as TGCGCCAGCAGCCAAGATTCCTGGGACAGTTCATCCTACGAGCAGTACTTC.

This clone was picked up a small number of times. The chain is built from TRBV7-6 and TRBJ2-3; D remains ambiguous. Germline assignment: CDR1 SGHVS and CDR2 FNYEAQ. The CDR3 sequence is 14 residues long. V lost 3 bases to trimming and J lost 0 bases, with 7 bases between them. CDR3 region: CASSFAASTDTQYF. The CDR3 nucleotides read TGTGCCAGCAGCTTTGCGGCTAGCACAGATACGCAGTATTTT.

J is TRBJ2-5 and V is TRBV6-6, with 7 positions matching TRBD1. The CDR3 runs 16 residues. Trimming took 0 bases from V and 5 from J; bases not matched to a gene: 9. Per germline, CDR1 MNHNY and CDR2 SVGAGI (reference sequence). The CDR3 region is CASSYSMGQRGETQYF. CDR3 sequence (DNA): TGTGCCAGCAGTTACTCAATGGGACAGAGGGGCGAGACCCAGTACTTC.

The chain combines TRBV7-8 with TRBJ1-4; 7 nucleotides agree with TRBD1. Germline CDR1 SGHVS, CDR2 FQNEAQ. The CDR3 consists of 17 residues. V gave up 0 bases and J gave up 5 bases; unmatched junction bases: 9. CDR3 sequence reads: CASSLARGRSWNEKLFF. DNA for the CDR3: TGTGCCAGCAGCTTAGCGAGGGGGCGGAGCTGGAATGAAAAACTGTTTTTT. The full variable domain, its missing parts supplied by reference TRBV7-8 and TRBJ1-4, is GAGVSQSPRYKVAKRGQDVALRCDPISGHVSLFWYQQALGQGPEFLTYFQNEAQLDKSGLPSDRFFAERPEGSVSTLKIQRTQQEDSAVYLCASSLARGRSWNEKLFFGSGTQLSVL.

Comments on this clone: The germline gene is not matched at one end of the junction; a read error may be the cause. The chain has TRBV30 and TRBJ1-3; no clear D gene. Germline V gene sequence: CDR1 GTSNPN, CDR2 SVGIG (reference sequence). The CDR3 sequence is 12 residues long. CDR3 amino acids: CACSGTGNTIYF. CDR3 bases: TGTGCCTGTAGTGGTACTGGAAACACCATATATTTT. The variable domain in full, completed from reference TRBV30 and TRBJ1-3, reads SQTIHQWPATLVQPVGSPLSLECTVEGTSNPNLYWYRQAAGRGLQLLFYSVGIGQISSEVPQNLSASRPQDRQFILSSKKLLLSDSGFYLCACSGTGNTIYFGEGSWLTVV.

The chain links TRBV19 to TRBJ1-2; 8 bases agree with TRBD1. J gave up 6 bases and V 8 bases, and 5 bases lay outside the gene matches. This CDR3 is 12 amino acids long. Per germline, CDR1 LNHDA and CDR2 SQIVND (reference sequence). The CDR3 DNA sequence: TGTGCCAGTGGGCAGGGGGCGGATGGCTACACCTTC. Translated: CASGQGADGYTF.

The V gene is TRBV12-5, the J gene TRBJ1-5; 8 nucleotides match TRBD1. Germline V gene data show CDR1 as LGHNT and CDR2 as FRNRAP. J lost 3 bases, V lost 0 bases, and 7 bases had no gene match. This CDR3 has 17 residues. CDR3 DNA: TGTGCTAGTGGTTTGGTCCCCGGGACAGGCAACAATCAGCCCCAGCATTTT. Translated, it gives CASGLVPGTGNNQPQHF.

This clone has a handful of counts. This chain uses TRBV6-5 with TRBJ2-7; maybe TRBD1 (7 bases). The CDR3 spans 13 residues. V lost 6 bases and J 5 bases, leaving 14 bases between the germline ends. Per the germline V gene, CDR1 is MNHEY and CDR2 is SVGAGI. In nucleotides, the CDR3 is TGTGCCAGCAGATCGACAGGGAGGAACGAGCAGTACTTC. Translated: CASRSTGRNEQYF.

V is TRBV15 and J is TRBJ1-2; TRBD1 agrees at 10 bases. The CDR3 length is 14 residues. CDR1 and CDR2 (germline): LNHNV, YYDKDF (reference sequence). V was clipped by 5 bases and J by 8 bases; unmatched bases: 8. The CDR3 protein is CATSPLGQGTGYTF. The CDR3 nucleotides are TGTGCCACCAGCCCTTTGGGACAGGGGACCGGCTACACCTTC.

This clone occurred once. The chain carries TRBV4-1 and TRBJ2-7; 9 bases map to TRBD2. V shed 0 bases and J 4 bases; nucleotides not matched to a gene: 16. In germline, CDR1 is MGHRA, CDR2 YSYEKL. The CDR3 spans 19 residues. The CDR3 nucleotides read TGCGCCAGCAGCCAAGAATTTGGGAGGTCGGGACTAGCTTGGTACGAGCAGTACTTC. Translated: CASSQEFGRSGLAWYEQYF.